Below, 11 T cell receptor beta chains from the same sample are listed, as sequenced in a study of T cells after yellow fever vaccination. TCRdb fed the 5' RACE reads into MiXCR, producing one record per CDR3 protein. The sample contains hundreds of thousands of distinct CDR3 sequences, around 3.6% of which appear only once. The sample was PBMCs, taken on the day of the yellow fever booster vaccination. These receptors were taken from a man in his late teens or twenties who received the YFV17D yellow fever vaccine.

This clonotype has at least ten counts. V and J are TRBV6-2 or TRBV6-3 and TRBJ2-2, with 10 bases matching TRBD1. J lost 3 bases, V lost 5 bases, and 6 bases had no gene match. Germline CDR1 is MNHEY and CDR2 is SVGEGT. The CDR3 length is 16 residues. Here the CDR3 DNA reads TGTGCCAGCAGTCGAGACAGGGGGCGGGACACCGGGGAGCTGTTTTTT. Amino acid sequence: CASSRDRGRDTGELFF.

In this sample, this clonotype turned up many times. The chain has TRBV20-1 and TRBJ2-5; D perhaps matches TRBD1 (5 bases). The V end lost 1 base, the J end lost 7 bases, and 16 bases lay between the germline ends. The CDR3 is 14 amino acids. Germline V lookup: CDR1 DFQATT, CDR2 SNEGSKA (reference sequence). The CDR3 spells CSARGPGSVVTQYF. CDR3 coding DNA: TGCAGTGCTAGAGGCCCAGGGTCCGTGGTGACCCAGTACTTC.

This clonotype was found many times. The chain couples TRBV5-1 to TRBJ2-1; D unclear. Trimming removed 0 bases at V and 8 bases at J, with 12 bases between. The CDR3 contains 14 residues. Germline values: CDR1 SGHRS, CDR2 YFSETQ. CDR3 nucleotide sequence: TGCGCCAGCAGCTTGGTGGTACCTACCGATGAGCAGTTCTTC. Its protein is CASSLVVPTDEQFF.

This clonotype showed up many times. The rearrangement joins TRBV5-5 to TRBJ2-5; D remains unclear. This CDR3 has 13 amino acids. Trimming took 2 bases from V and 2 from J, leaving 7 bases between them. Germline loops: CDR1 SGHKS, CDR2 YYEKEE (reference sequence). The CDR3 DNA follows: TGTGCCAGCAGCTTCCAGGAACAAGAGACCCAGTACTTC. Translation: CASSFQEQETQYF.

This clonotype has a count of ten or more. The chain carries TRBV6-6 and TRBJ2-5; 7 bases map to TRBD2. The CDR3 has 15 amino acids. The ends lost 2 bases at V and 4 bases at J; junction bases unmatched: 7. Germline V lookup: CDR1 MNHNY, CDR2 SVGAGI (reference sequence). The CDR3 nucleotides read TGTGCCAGCAGTTACGGACCGGGGGGAGGAGAGACCCAGTACTTC. Protein: CASSYGPGGGETQYF.

This clonotype was picked up a small number of times. This sequence joins TRBV7-9 and TRBJ1-2; 7 bases are a match to TRBD1. The length of the CDR3 is 14 residues. Trimming removed 4 bases from V and 5 bases from J; junction bases left unmatched: 7. Germline V gives CDR1 SEHNR, CDR2 FQNEAQ (reference sequence). The CDR3 DNA follows: TGTGCCAGCAGCTCCGGGACAGCGAAATATGGCTACACCTTC. Translated: CASSSGTAKYGYTF.

At least ten counts were recorded for this clonotype. This chain joins TRBV5-4 and TRBJ2-1; no reliable D call. Trimming cost V 4 bases and J 0 bases, with 11 bases left between them. Germline V CDR1 and CDR2: SGHNT, YYREEE (reference sequence). The CDR3 has 15 amino acids. The CDR3 DNA reads TGTGCCAGCAGCAAGGTAGCTAGCTCCTACAATGAGCAGTTCTTC. Translated, it gives CASSKVASSYNEQFF.

This sequence joins TRBV3-1 and TRBJ1-1; D is unclear. Per the germline V gene, CDR1 is LGHDT and CDR2 is YNNKEL (reference sequence). The length of the CDR3 is 15 residues. V was cut by 4 bases and J by 4 bases, with 16 bases left in between. The CDR3 protein is CASSPNGVEATEAFF. For the CDR3, the DNA is TGTGCCAGCAGCCCCAATGGGGTAGAGGCCACTGAAGCTTTCTTT.

The chain uses TRBV5-5 and TRBJ2-7; D is unclear. Germline CDR1 is SGHKS and CDR2 is YYEKEE (reference sequence). Deletions cut 0 bases from V and 0 bases from J, with 10 bases between. CDR3 size: 15 residues. The DNA for the CDR3 is TGTGCCAGCAGCTTGGCTCCGGGTCGCTCCTACGAGCAGTACTTC. Its protein is CASSLAPGRSYEQYF.

As DNA, the CDR3 is TGTGCCAGCAGCCAATGGGGCCCTGGGGCCAACGTCCTGACTTTC. Amino acids: CASSQWGPGANVLTF. The chain employs TRBV9 and TRBJ2-6, with D possibly being TRBD1 (5 bases). Trimming removed 4 bases at V and 2 bases at J, with 10 bases between. The CDR3 consists of 15 residues. In germline, CDR1 is SGDLS, CDR2 YYNGEE.

At least ten counts were recorded for this clonotype. J is TRBJ1-5 and V is TRBV9; no clear D gene. Germline values: CDR1 SGDLS, CDR2 YYNGEE. The ends were cut back, 2 bases at V and 6 bases at J, with 9 bases in the middle. The CDR3 covers 13 residues. CDR3 in amino acids: CASSVTYGQPQHF. The DNA for the CDR3 is TGTGCCAGCAGCGTCACGTATGGTCAGCCCCAGCATTTT.